The T cell receptor (beta chain) under discussion was sequenced for a study of T cells in Graves' hyperthyroidism and ophthalmopathy. It was RNA transcripts that yielded the amplified TCR beta CDR3 regions. The primer set for the first-round RT-PCR of the TCR CDR3 was HTBI. MiXCR, applied by TCRdb to the multiplex PCR reads, yields one record per CDR3 protein. Counted here are 340,000 or so distinct CDR3 sequences, approximately 18% occurring once; the ten biggest clones make up roughly 49%. Uncontrolled infection, other autoimmune disease, pregnancy or lactation led to exclusion. Germline loops: CDR1 LGHDT, CDR2 YNNKEL (reference sequence). Trimming pared 3 bases from V and 7 bases from J, leaving 12 bases between. This CDR3 comprises 13 residues. This clonotype was detected a few times. Antigen: not known. General observations from the study: Before onset, ophthalmopathy was predicted by the model a median roughly 6.4 months earlier.

This TCR was sampled from a woman aged 50 to 65 with Graves' hyperthyroidism. Sequenced material: blood. This sequence joins TRBV3-1 and TRBJ1-1; D is ambiguous. In DNA form, the CDR3 reads TGTGCCAGCAGCCAGGACGGTGCGGGTGAAGCTTTCTTT. Its protein product is CASSQDGAGEAFF.